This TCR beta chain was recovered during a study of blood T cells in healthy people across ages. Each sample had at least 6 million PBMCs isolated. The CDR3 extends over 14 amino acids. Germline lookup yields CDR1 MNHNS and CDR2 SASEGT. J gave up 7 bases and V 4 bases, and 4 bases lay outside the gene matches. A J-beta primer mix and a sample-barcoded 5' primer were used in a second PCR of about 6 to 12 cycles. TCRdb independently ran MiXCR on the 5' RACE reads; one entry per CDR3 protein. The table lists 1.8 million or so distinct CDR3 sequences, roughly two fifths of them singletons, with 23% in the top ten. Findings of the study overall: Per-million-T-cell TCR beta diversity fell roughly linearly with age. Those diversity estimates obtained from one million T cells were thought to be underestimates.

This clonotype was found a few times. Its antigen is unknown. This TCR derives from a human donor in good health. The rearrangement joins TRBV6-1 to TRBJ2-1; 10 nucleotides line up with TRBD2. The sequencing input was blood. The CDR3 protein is CASSGGLAENEQFF. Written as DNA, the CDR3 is TGTGCCAGCAGTGGAGGACTAGCGGAAAATGAGCAGTTCTTC.